This paragraph reports one T cell receptor beta chain. The antigen is undetermined. TCRdb recomputed calls from the 5' RACE reads with MiXCR, one row per CDR3 protein. The sample records about 360,000 distinct CDR3 sequences, approximately 15% being singletons. The sample originates from a study of T-cell memory formation after mild COVID-19. The wider study: Among the donors, TCR clusters were largely specific to each donor.

Findings of the study overall: Pre-infection memory already had some responding clones, implying cross-reactive memory joined.

Material for sequencing was PBMCs or a T cell subset sorted from them (not recorded which). This TCR derives from a man between 18 and 35 years old who had mild COVID-19 (a few samples of this study predate the infection). Cell type and time point are not known.

The CDR3 nucleotides read TGCGCCAGCAGCTTCTTTGGAGCGGGGGGCATCGCAGATACGCAGTATTTT. Its protein product is CASSFFGAGGIADTQYF. The genes are TRBV5-1 and TRBJ2-3; TRBD2 aligns across 9 bases. The CDR3 length is 17 residues. Trimming at V came to 2 bases and at J to 4 bases, leaving 11 bases not matched to a gene. Germline loops: CDR1 SGHRS, CDR2 YFSETQ.